A single sample gave rise to the 23 T cell receptor beta chains below, sequenced in a study of T-cell reconstitution after alpha-beta-depleted transplantation in children. Construction of the TCRbeta library involved unique molecular identifiers. Each CDR3 protein gets one entry after TCRdb re-called the PCR reads with MiXCR. The data contain fewer than 550,000 distinct CDR3 sequences, about an eighth of them singletons. The sequences come from PBMCs, mostly from graft donor cells, collected 180 days after TCRalphabeta/CD19-depleted stem cell transplant. The receptor source for this set is a female patient aged 2-15 years who had a stem cell transplant for aplastic anemia, so the T cells may come from the graft donor.

This clonotype was detected a few times. Here the CDR3 reads CATAMDRGRLPPETQYF. DNA of the CDR3: TGTGCCACCGCCATGGACAGGGGGAGACTCCCCCCAGAGACCCAGTACTTC. The V gene is TRBV10-3, the J gene TRBJ2-5, with TRBD1 identical over 10 bases. Germline V gene data show CDR1 as ENHRY and CDR2 as SYGVKD. The CDR3 has 17 residues. V dropped 10 bases and J dropped 4; count of bases not matched to a gene: 18.

This clonotype was observed a few times. The rearrangement joins TRBV18 to TRBJ2-1; 8 nucleotides match TRBD2. With V trimmed by 5 bases and J by 7 bases, 10 bases remained unmatched. The CDR3 is 15 residues long. Germline V gene data show CDR1 as KGHSH and CDR2 as LQKENI. This CDR3 is CASSAGGVSNNEQFF. In DNA form, the CDR3 reads TGTGCCAGCTCAGCGGGGGGAGTGTCCAATAATGAGCAGTTCTTC.

This clonotype was seen more than once but under ten times. The chain employs TRBV7-2 and TRBJ2-1; the match to TRBD2 covers 11 bases. Germline V gene data show CDR1 as SGHTA and CDR2 as FQGNSA. J was trimmed by 7 bases and V by 4 bases; bases with no gene match: 9. CDR3 length equals 16 residues. This CDR3 is CASSYDSGRVGNEQFF. CDR3 DNA: TGTGCCAGCAGCTATGATAGCGGGAGGGTAGGGAATGAGCAGTTCTTC.

This clonotype appeared a few times. The chain recombines TRBV18 with TRBJ1-5; TRBD1 is a possible D gene (6 bases). Looked up from germline, CDR1 is KGHSH and CDR2 is LQKENI. The CDR3 contains 16 residues. The V and J ends lost 5 bases and 4 bases respectively, with 18 bases between them. CDR3 nucleotides: TGTGCCAGCTCAGCGGAACGGGGGGCGTTAAATCAGCCCCAGCATTTT. Translation: CASSAERGALNQPQHF. Full variable domain (outside the CDR3, taken from reference TRBV18 and TRBJ1-5): NAGVMQNPRHLVRRRGQEARLRCSPMKGHSHVYWYRQLPEEGLKFMVYLQKENIIDESGMPKERFSAEFPKEGPSILRIQQVVRGDSAAYFCASSAERGALNQPQHFGDGTRLSIL.

The sample holds a few counts of this clonotype. CDR3 protein: CASRRSWRRQGATDTQYF. The CDR3 DNA sequence: TGTGCCAGCAGGCGTTCGTGGAGGCGACAGGGGGCAACAGATACGCAGTATTTT. The chain couples TRBV11-2 to TRBJ2-3; 10 nucleotides match TRBD1. V trimming: 6 bases; J trimming: 3 bases; junction bases outside the gene matches: 15. Germline-derived CDR1 and CDR2 are SGHAT and FQNNGV. This CDR3 has 18 residues.

The chain is built from TRBV12-3 or TRBV12-4 and TRBJ2-5; no reliable D call. This CDR3 has 13 residues. The V and J ends lost 3 bases and 3 bases respectively, with 8 bases between them. The CDR3 DNA is TGTGCCAGCAGTTTTCTTGAAAAAGAGACCCAGTACTTC. Translated, it gives CASSFLEKETQYF.

The chain joins TRBV7-9 to TRBJ1-5; D is uncertain. Germline values: CDR1 SEHNR, CDR2 FQNEAQ (reference sequence). V was cut by 5 bases and J by 4 bases, with 9 bases left in between. The CDR3 is 13 amino acids. The chain's CDR3 is CASSPHFNQPQHF. The CDR3, as DNA: TGTGCCAGCAGCCCCCACTTTAATCAGCCCCAGCATTTT.

This clonotype came up a few times. CDR3 region: CASSYVGLAGYNEQFF. The CDR3 DNA sequence: TGTGCCAGCAGTTACGTCGGACTAGCGGGCTACAATGAGCAGTTCTTC. V and J are TRBV6-5 and TRBJ2-1; 11 bases align to TRBD2. The J segment lost 3 bases and the V segment lost 2 bases, leaving 3 bases of the junction unmatched. CDR1 is MNHEY and CDR2 is SVGAGI in the germline V gene. The CDR3 contains 16 residues.

J is TRBJ1-1 and V is TRBV29-1, with D unclear. V was clipped by 4 bases and J by 7 bases, with 10 bases between them. Germline V gene lookup returns CDR1 SQVTM and CDR2 ANQGSEA. This CDR3 region has 11 residues. CDR3 in amino acids: CSVGSIYEAFF. The CDR3 coding sequence is TGCAGCGTTGGTTCCATATATGAAGCTTTCTTT.

Ten or more counts support this clonotype. V and J are TRBV29-1 and TRBJ2-1; D remains ambiguous. Deletions cut 3 bases from V and 5 bases from J, with 17 bases between. Germline values: CDR1 SQVTM, CDR2 ANQGSEA. The length of the CDR3 is 15 residues. The CDR3 here is CSVDVRLLKDNEQFF. As DNA, the CDR3 is TGCAGCGTTGACGTACGGCTCCTAAAAGACAATGAGCAGTTCTTC.

This clonotype was observed a handful of times. The V call is TRBV24-1, the J call TRBJ2-3; D may be TRBD1 (5 bases). Trimming removed 4 bases from V and 2 bases from J, with 12 bases in between. CDR3 length: 15 amino acids. Looked up from germline, CDR1 is KGHDR and CDR2 is SFDVKD. In DNA, the CDR3 is TGTGCCACCAGTGACGTACAGGAGATCACAGATACGCAGTATTTT. This gives the protein CATSDVQEITDTQYF.

This clonotype was seen ten or more times. The chain has TRBV27 and TRBJ2-7; 11 nucleotides agree with TRBD1. Trimming removed 6 bases from V and 3 bases from J; junction bases left unmatched: 13. The CDR3 covers 17 residues. CDR1 is MNHEY, CDR2 SMNVEV, per germline (reference sequence). The CDR3 nucleotides are TGTGCCAGCAGCCCAGGGGTGGGACAGGGGGTCATCTACGAGCAGTACTTC. It yields the protein CASSPGVGQGVIYEQYF.

This clonotype has just a few counts. V and J are TRBV7-2 and TRBJ2-2; D is unresolved. The CDR3 covers 14 residues. From germline, CDR1 is SGHTA and CDR2 FQGNSA. V dropped 3 bases and J dropped 5 bases, with 10 bases sitting between them. The CDR3 sequence is CASSFLGPTGELFF. The CDR3 DNA reads as TGTGCCAGCAGCTTCCTCGGTCCGACCGGGGAGCTGTTTTTT.

The V gene is TRBV6-2 or TRBV6-3, the J gene TRBJ2-1; 7 nucleotides agree with TRBD1. Trimming removed 1 base from V and 8 bases from J; junction bases left unmatched: 8. Germline CDR1 reads MNHEY; CDR2 reads SVGEGT. The CDR3 consists of 15 residues. This CDR3 is CASSYWDRPGDEQFF. The CDR3 DNA reads as TGTGCCAGCAGTTACTGGGACAGACCTGGGGATGAGCAGTTCTTC.

This clonotype was seen only a few times. This chain connects TRBV5-5 to TRBJ2-7; D possibly corresponds to TRBD2 (5 bases). Germline V lookup: CDR1 SGHKS, CDR2 YYEKEE (reference sequence). The CDR3 consists of 15 residues. Trimming pared 3 bases from V and 3 bases from J, leaving 16 bases between. The CDR3 DNA reads TGTGCCAGCAGCTCCTCCAGGAGGATCCGCTACGAGCAGTACGTC. It encodes CASSSSRRIRYEQYV.

This clonotype was observed a few times. This sequence joins TRBV4-3 and TRBJ2-2; possible D gene TRBD2, 6 bases. V was cut by 1 base and J by 7 bases, with 16 bases left in between. The germline CDR1 and CDR2 sequences are LGHNA and YSLEER. The CDR3 sequence is 16 residues long. CDR3 coding DNA: TGCGCCAGCAGCCAAGTGGTGACAGTTAGCGGCGGGGAGCTGTTTTTT. This codes for CASSQVVTVSGGELFF.

The chain has TRBV24-1 and TRBJ2-1; a possible D gene is TRBD1 (5 bases). Germline assignment: CDR1 KGHDR and CDR2 SFDVKD. V was shortened by 4 bases and J by 4 bases, with 10 bases between the two germline ends. CDR3 length equals 14 residues. The CDR3 sequence is CATSDQTVYNEQFF. CDR3 nucleotide sequence: TGTGCCACCAGTGACCAGACAGTTTACAATGAGCAGTTCTTC.

This clonotype was counted only a few times. The chain employs TRBV4-2 and TRBJ1-2; D call uncertain. The CDR3 contains 15 residues. Germline V gene lookup returns CDR1 LGHNA and CDR2 YNFKEQ. V dropped 1 base and J dropped 2 bases, with 11 bases sitting between them. This CDR3 reads CASSQGPVGNYGYTF. The CDR3 region has the DNA TGTGCCAGCAGCCAAGGGCCGGTCGGCAACTATGGCTACACCTTC.

The chain has TRBV2 and TRBJ2-5; weak D call: TRBD2 (6 bases). CDR1 and CDR2 from the germline V gene are SNHLY and FYNNEI. The CDR3 extends over 14 amino acids. The germline V and J ends were trimmed by 3 bases and 5 bases, with 13 bases remaining between them. The CDR3 coding sequence is TGTGCCAGCAGTGATCCGGGAGATGAGGAGACCCAGTACTTC. This encodes CASSDPGDEETQYF.

This clonotype was observed a handful of times. The gene calls are TRBV20-1 and TRBJ2-3; D may be TRBD2 (6 bases). Germline V gives CDR1 DFQATT, CDR2 SNEGSKA (reference sequence). This CDR3 has 15 residues. Trimming left V 4 bases short and J 6 bases short, with 20 bases between. The CDR3 reads CSATLPGDQRDTQYF. The CDR3 nucleotides are TGCAGTGCTACCCTGCCGGGGGACCAAAGGGATACGCAGTATTTT.

This clonotype was observed many times. This chain joins TRBV6-2 or TRBV6-3 and TRBJ2-7; 11 nucleotides match TRBD1. The CDR3 is 15 amino acids. Germline-derived CDR1 and CDR2 are MNHEY and SVGEGT. V was pared by 5 bases and J by 7 bases, with 10 bases of the junction left unmatched. CDR3 protein: CASSHRTGGAEEQYV. In DNA, the CDR3 is TGTGCCAGCAGTCACCGGACAGGGGGCGCGGAAGAGCAGTACGTC.

J is TRBJ2-1 and V is TRBV19; D remains unclear. Trimming shortened V by 5 bases and J by 0 bases, and 20 bases separated the two germline ends. This CDR3 has 18 residues. Looked up from germline, CDR1 is LNHDA and CDR2 is SQIVND (reference sequence). The CDR3 reads CASSPPLKALSSYNEQFF. The CDR3 DNA is TGTGCCAGTAGTCCTCCCCTAAAAGCGCTCAGCTCCTACAATGAGCAGTTCTTC.

This CDR3 is CASSPLGGEQYV. Written as DNA, the CDR3 is TGTGCCAGCAGCCCACTGGGGGGAGAGCAGTACGTC. The chain has TRBV7-8 and TRBJ2-7; D possibly corresponds to TRBD2 (6 bases). The CDR3 length is 12 residues. Germline V lookup: CDR1 SGHVS, CDR2 FQNEAQ. Between the trimmed V and J ends, which lost 5 bases and 7 bases, there was a span of 12 bases.